These T cell receptor beta chains were read from a single sample in a study of STAT3 mutations in large granular lymphocyte leukemia. TCRdb's copy holds only in-frame clones and misses some; the assay was immunoSEQ multiplex PCR. The sample lists under 35,000 clones, 60% to 85% occurring once. The sequencing sample was made of peripheral blood mononuclear cells. The receptor set was obtained from a woman between 45 and 60 years old with T-cell large granular lymphocyte leukemia. Some clones in this sample may be carry-over from other donors' samples. Each CDR3 is given with its conserved first and last residue. D genes are given only for firm matches. Rows give clone size only sometimes, using once, few, many, or a class for an expanded clone.

J gene: TRBJ2-5; V gene: TRBV5-6; D gene: NA; clone size: NA; CDR3 DNA: TGTGCCAGCAGTATGGGGGGGGGCCGCAGGGCCCAGTACTTC; CDR3 protein: CASSMGGGRRAQYF
J gene: TRBJ2-7; V gene: TRBV5-6; D gene: TRBD1; clone size: once; CDR3 DNA: TGTGCCAGCAGCCCGAGGGGGCTAGTCTCCTACGAGCAGTACTTC; CDR3 protein: CASSPRGLVSYEQYF
J gene: TRBJ1-2; V gene: TRBV28; D gene: NA; clone size: NA; CDR3 DNA: TGTGCCAGCAGTTTATGGGGGCGATCGGGGTATGGCTACACCTTC; CDR3 protein: CASSLWGRSGYGYTF
J gene: TRBJ2-7; V gene: TRBV19; D gene: TRBD1; clone size: NA; CDR3 DNA: TGTGCCAGTAGACGGACAGGGAGAGCGTACGAGCAGTACTTC; CDR3 protein: CASRRTGRAYEQYF
J gene: TRBJ1-1; V gene: TRBV29-1; D gene: NA; clone size: NA; CDR3 DNA: TGCAGCTTTCAGTCGGGGAGCACTGAAGCTTTCTTT; CDR3 protein: CSFQSGSTEAFF
J gene: TRBJ1-5; V gene: TRBV6-6; D gene: TRBD1; clone size: NA; CDR3 DNA: TGTGCCAGCAGTTACCAAGGGGGCGCGAGCAATCAGCCCCAGCATTTT; CDR3 protein: CASSYQGGASNQPQHF
J gene: TRBJ1-2; V gene: TRBV6-5; D gene: TRBD1; clone size: NA; CDR3 DNA: TGTGCCAGCATATCGTCAGGGGGGACCTATGGCTACACCTTC; CDR3 protein: CASISSGGTYGYTF
J gene: TRBJ2-1; V gene: TRBV27; D gene: NA; clone size: NA; CDR3 DNA: TGTGCCAGCAGTCCAGGGAGAAAGCAGTTCTTC; CDR3 protein: CASSPGRKQFF
J gene: TRBJ1-5; V gene: TRBV23-1; D gene: NA; clone size: NA; CDR3 DNA: TGCGCCAGCAGTCACGCAGACAACAATCAGCCCCAGCATTTT; CDR3 protein: CASSHADNNQPQHF
J gene: TRBJ1-1; V gene: TRBV5-1; D gene: NA; clone size: NA; CDR3 DNA: TGCGCCAGCAGCCCTCACGGGGGTGACACTGAAGCTTTCTTT; CDR3 protein: CASSPHGGDTEAFF
J gene: TRBJ2-6; V gene: TRBV29-1; D gene: NA; clone size: NA; CDR3 DNA: TGCAGCGTTGACTCTAGTTCTGGGGCCAACGTCCTGACTTTC; CDR3 protein: CSVDSSSGANVLTF
J gene: TRBJ1-1; V gene: TRBV7-9; D gene: NA; clone size: NA; CDR3 DNA: TGTGCCAGCAGTCGCAAGTCCACAGGGAACACTGAAGCTTTCTTT; CDR3 protein: CASSRKSTGNTEAFF
J gene: TRBJ1-2; V gene: TRBV4-1; D gene: NA; clone size: few; CDR3 DNA: TGCGCCAGCAGCCACGGGCAGGTTAGCTATGGCTACACCTTC; CDR3 protein: CASSHGQVSYGYTF
J gene: TRBJ2-2; V gene: TRBV5-4; D gene: NA; clone size: NA; CDR3 DNA: TGTGCCAGCAGCTTGTACACCGGGGAGCTGTTTTTT; CDR3 protein: CASSLYTGELFF
J gene: TRBJ1-1; V gene: TRBV30; D gene: NA; clone size: NA; CDR3 DNA: TGTGCCTGGAGTAAGGGCAGGCGTATTAGCACTGAAGCTTTCTTT; CDR3 protein: CAWSKGRRISTEAFF
J gene: TRBJ2-7; V gene: TRBV27; D gene: TRBD2; clone size: NA; CDR3 DNA: TGTGCCAGCAGCCTAGCGGGAGATACGTACGAGCAGTACTTC; CDR3 protein: CASSLAGDTYEQYF
J gene: TRBJ1-2; V gene: TRBV6-5; D gene: TRBD1; clone size: NA; CDR3 DNA: TGTGCCAGCAGCGCGACGACAGGGGGGACTTATGGCTACACCTTC; CDR3 protein: CASSATTGGTYGYTF
J gene: TRBJ1-1; V gene: TRBV7-3; D gene: NA; clone size: NA; CDR3 DNA: TGTGCCAGCAGCATTAATCATGGGACAACTGAAGCTTTCTTT; CDR3 protein: CASSINHGTTEAFF
J gene: TRBJ1-5; V gene: TRBV9; D gene: NA; clone size: few; CDR3 DNA: TGTGCCAGCAGCGTAGCAGGGAATCAGCCCCAGCATTTT; CDR3 protein: CASSVAGNQPQHF
J gene: TRBJ2-3; V gene: TRBV19; D gene: NA; clone size: NA; CDR3 DNA: TGTGCCAGTAGTATCTCACTAGCAAGAGATACGCAGTATTTT; CDR3 protein: CASSISLARDTQYF
J gene: TRBJ2-3; V gene: TRBV2; D gene: NA; clone size: NA; CDR3 DNA: TGTGCCAGCAGTGAGTATAGGTCCAGAGATACGCAGTATTTT; CDR3 protein: CASSEYRSRDTQYF
J gene: TRBJ2-5; V gene: TRBV15; D gene: TRBD1; clone size: NA; CDR3 DNA: TGTGCCACCAGCAGCCAGGGACAGAGGTACTTC; CDR3 protein: CATSSQGQRYF
J gene: TRBJ1-5; V gene: TRBV4-1; D gene: TRBD1; clone size: NA; CDR3 DNA: TGCGCCAGCAGCCCAGAACTAACCGGGACAGCCAACCAGCCCCAGCATTTT; CDR3 protein: CASSPELTGTANQPQHF
J gene: TRBJ1-4; V gene: TRBV30; D gene: NA; clone size: NA; CDR3 DNA: TGTGCCTGCAACCTCAGGGGTCTTTTGGGTGAAAAACTGTTTTTT; CDR3 protein: CACNLRGLLGEKLFF
J gene: TRBJ1-2; V gene: TRBV7-9; D gene: NA; clone size: NA; CDR3 DNA: TGTGCCAGCAGCTCTGGAGGGTACCTTAACTATGGCTACACCTTC; CDR3 protein: CASSSGGYLNYGYTF
J gene: TRBJ2-5; V gene: TRBV5-1; D gene: NA; clone size: NA; CDR3 DNA: TGCGCCACCGGGCGAGGTGGGGCAGACATGACCCAGTACTTC; CDR3 protein: CATGRGGADMTQYF
J gene: TRBJ2-7; V gene: TRBV5-1; D gene: NA; clone size: few; CDR3 DNA: TGCGCCAGCAGCCTGGATGGGGGCGAGCAGTACTTC; CDR3 protein: CASSLDGGEQYF
J gene: TRBJ1-1; V gene: TRBV6-5; D gene: NA; clone size: NA; CDR3 DNA: TGTGCCAGCAGTTACACGGTGAACACTGAAGCTTTCTTT; CDR3 protein: CASSYTVNTEAFF
J gene: TRBJ2-2; V gene: TRBV7-9; D gene: NA; clone size: once; CDR3 DNA: TGTGCCAGCAGCTTAAGGACTAACCGGGGGGAGCTGTTTTTT; CDR3 protein: CASSLRTNRGELFF
J gene: TRBJ2-7; V gene: TRBV4-3; D gene: NA; clone size: few; CDR3 DNA: TGCGCCAGCAGCCAAGATTGGGCTTCTAGCTCCTACGAGCAGTACTTC; CDR3 protein: CASSQDWASSSYEQYF
J gene: TRBJ2-7; V gene: TRBV5-6; D gene: NA; clone size: NA; CDR3 DNA: TGTGCCAGCAGCCTGCGGCAGGGTTCCGAACTCCTTGGCGAGCAGTACTTC; CDR3 protein: CASSLRQGSELLGEQYF
J gene: TRBJ2-7; V gene: TRBV11-2; D gene: NA; clone size: NA; CDR3 DNA: TGTGCCAGCAGCTTAAGGCTGGGGACCCACGACCAGGTATTC; CDR3 protein: CASSLRLGTHDQVF
J gene: TRBJ2-7; V gene: TRBV5-5; D gene: TRBD2; clone size: NA; CDR3 DNA: TGTGCCAGCAGCTTTATAGCGGGAGGGCGGTCACCCTACGAGCAGTACTTC; CDR3 protein: CASSFIAGGRSPYEQYF
J gene: TRBJ2-2; V gene: TRBV6-4; D gene: NA; clone size: medium-sized; CDR3 DNA: TGTGCCAGCAGTGAGGGGACGGGGTCCGGGGAGCTGTTTTTT; CDR3 protein: CASSEGTGSGELFF
J gene: TRBJ2-7; V gene: TRBV28; D gene: NA; clone size: NA; CDR3 DNA: TGTGCCAGCATCACCGCCGGCAGCTCCTACGAGCAGTACTTC; CDR3 protein: CASITAGSSYEQYF
J gene: TRBJ1-3; V gene: TRBV18; D gene: NA; clone size: NA; CDR3 DNA: TGTGCCAGCTCCCCAACGAGAAGCTCTGGAAACACCATATATTTT; CDR3 protein: CASSPTRSSGNTIYF
J gene: TRBJ2-7; V gene: TRBV28; D gene: NA; clone size: NA; CDR3 DNA: TGTGCCAGCAGTTTACAACGTGTGCTAGCGTCGTACGAGCAGTACTTC; CDR3 protein: CASSLQRVLASYEQYF
J gene: TRBJ1-1; V gene: TRBV5-6; D gene: NA; clone size: NA; CDR3 DNA: TGTGCCAGCAGCTTCCGTCGGGGGGCGAGGGTCATGAACACTGAAGCTTTCTTT; CDR3 protein: CASSFRRGARVMNTEAFF
J gene: TRBJ2-7; V gene: TRBV5-1; D gene: TRBD2; clone size: NA; CDR3 DNA: TGCGCCAGCAGCCTTGGGACTAGCGGGAGAATAAGAGAGCAGTACTTC; CDR3 protein: CASSLGTSGRIREQYF
J gene: TRBJ1-1; V gene: TRBV5-1; D gene: NA; clone size: NA; CDR3 DNA: TGCGCCAGCAGGGAAGGGGATGGGACTGAAGCTTTCTTT; CDR3 protein: CASREGDGTEAFF
J gene: TRBJ1-2; V gene: TRBV30; D gene: TRBD1; clone size: NA; CDR3 DNA: TGTGCCTGGAGTCTACAGGGGGGAGAGGGCTACACCTTC; CDR3 protein: CAWSLQGGEGYTF